This TCR beta chain was sequenced for a study of cytomegalovirus exposure and HLA in healthy donors. Regarding the study as a whole: Cytomegalovirus-associated status was assigned to about 150 TCR beta chains.

Profiling relied on immunoSEQ multiplex PCR, and the TCRdb table lists in-frame clones only, not all of them. The sample comprises over 200,000 clones, less than 90% of which are singletons, and roughly 5.4% rests with the top ten. Worth noting for this clone: Its target is unknown. This specimen includes other DNA sequences encoding the same CDR3.

The donors were in the roughly 110-subject validation cohort; that cohort was separate from the approximately 700-subject first cohort. The sample consisted of PBMCs. This receptor was identified in a woman aged 18 to 35 in good health and CMV-seronegative.

In DNA form, the CDR3 reads TGTGCCAGCAGCTTAGGTGTGAACACTGAAGCTTTCTTT. It codes for CASSLGVNTEAFF. This chain links TRBV13 with TRBJ1-1; D unclear. This CDR3 region has 13 residues. Germline assignment: CDR1 PRHDT and CDR2 FYEKMQ (reference sequence). V was cut by 0 bases and J by 0 bases, with 2 bases left in between.